This TCR beta chain was recovered during a study of human T cells and chemical hapten exposure. The table lists this clonotype with many counts. TCRdb called the RACE reads again in MiXCR, with one record for every CDR3 protein. Of 380,000 or so distinct CDR3 sequences listed, approximately 5.1% are singletons. Time point: patch test 1, 2 weeks after DPC sensitization. The sample's treatment: therapeutic diphenylcyclopropenone sensitization with weekly scalp DPC. V dropped 7 bases and J dropped 6; count of bases not matched to a gene: 10. The CDR3 loop spans 15 amino acids. The germline V gene has CDR1 MNHNS and CDR2 SASEGT.

This sample comprised whole blood, obtained in connection with sensitization to the hapten diphenylcyclopropenone (DPC). This chain connects TRBV6-1 to TRBJ2-2, with 8 positions matching TRBD1. The sequence was collected from a woman in her 50s with alopecia areata. Some clones in this sample may be carry-over from other donors' samples. The DNA for the CDR3 is TGTGCCAGCACTCCAGGGGGCGAGTTAGCCGGGGAGCTGTTTTTT. It is translated as CASTPGGELAGELFF.